This T cell receptor beta chain was observed in a study of cytotoxic CD8 clonotypes in ibrutinib-treated CLL (dated by TCRdb to the early 2020s). For the study in its entirety: In this cohort, 15 patients were treatment-naive and roughly 10 were relapsed/refractory, while about 17 had unmutated IGHV. Partial responses were observed in 24 patients and complete responses in 2; after a median follow-up of around 68 months, remission was maintained in about 15 patients and progression was observed in approximately 12. The response samples were drawn at a median of around eleven months into treatment, with a range of about 6 to 36 months. An average of around 250,000 productive templates and 94,082 productive rearrangements was obtained per sample. Of the roughly 79 people in the trial, roughly 27 had longitudinal samples available. Cryopreserved peripheral blood mononuclear cells were collected at three points: before therapy, at response, and at either sustained remission or disease progression. Patients were still on ibrutinib when every remission and progressive disease sample was collected.

V is cut by 3 bases and J by 5 bases, and the space between the germline ends is 8 bases. CDR1 and CDR2 (KGHSH, LQKENI) derive from the germline V gene. The CDR3 sequence holds 13 residues, the cysteine and phenylalanine included. Kept here is only the CDR3 DNA, which spans 39 bases and is read in frame from base 1. General study outcomes and caveats: At ibrutinib response clonality went up, during sustained remission it held steady, and at progression it dropped back toward baseline. Public clonotypes were rare and either contracted or stayed stable during treatment, and the rise in clonality at ibrutinib response reflected the expansion of private clonotypes. At baseline, clonality was higher than in age-matched healthy donors and showed a strong correlation with circulating CD8+ T-cell counts. Sampling times were not matched between patients in sustained remission and patients whose disease was progressing, and lymph node repertoires were not examined.

In its sample, this clone was seen a few times. Its specific antigen is unknown. It has no much larger one-base neighbor in the sample; base qualities were not kept. A MiSeq instrument was used for deep resolution sequencing, which targeted depths ranging from 1 in 1 million up to 1 in 200,000 T cells, with coverage averaging 10x for each clonotype. The immunoSEQ hsTCRB Kit was used to generate the TCR beta libraries. Per the original workflow: ImmunoSEQ Data Assistant and ImmunoSEQ Analyzer were used for data analysis, and V, D and J genes were assigned according to IMGT definitions. Clonality was computed as one minus normalized Shannon entropy of productive rearrangement frequencies, ranging from 0 to 1. Only overrepresented clonotypes making up at least 0.05% of the repertoire of each patient were included in the public clonotype analysis. Approximately 13 age-matched healthy donor repertoires from immuneACCESS served as clonality controls. The clones in this table, taken by TCRdb from immuneACCESS, are in-frame only. Not every clone is retained; where verified, under half of the shortfall comes from an unresolved V gene, and the cause of the rest is unknown. Clone size and V and J calls were adopted from that table, with D and trimming inferred from the DNA. Recorded for this sample are about 130,000 clones; 80% to 90% of them occurred a single time. The leading ten clones occupy roughly 2% of the sample.

The sample's time point label, in plain terms: approximately 2 years on ibrutinib. For TCR beta library preparation, 1.5 to 2 micrograms of genomic DNA was extracted from cryopreserved PBMCs. High-throughput TCR beta sequencing was performed on longitudinal blood samples from CLL patients receiving ibrutinib monotherapy. The patients were enrolled in a single-center, open-label phase 2 trial of ibrutinib monotherapy. The sample consisted of PBMCs, taken after 24 months of ibrutinib treatment. This receptor was identified in a human donor with chronic lymphocytic leukemia. The rearranged chain carries TRBV18 and TRBJ1-5; there is no confident call for the D gene. The CDR3 amino acid sequence is: CASSPRADQPQHF. The DNA sequence is TGTGCCAGCTCACCTCGGGCCGATCAGCCCCAGCATTTT.